Below are 30 T cell receptor beta chains sequenced from a single sample in a study of shared clonotypes between healthy human individuals. Sequencing used immunoSEQ multiplex PCR; TCRdb keeps in-frame clones, though not all of them. The table records about 2 million clones, 90% to 95% of them present only once. Sequencing was carried out using naive CD4+ T cells sorted from blood. The sample's subset: CD45RA+ positively selected. The receptors originated from a man younger than 35 in good health.

The J gene is TRBJ2-3, the V gene TRBV18; D may correspond to TRBD1 or TRBD2 (5 bases each). This CDR3 has 15 amino acids. Germline lookup yields CDR1 KGHSH and CDR2 LQKENI. V lost 5 bases and J 0 bases, leaving 12 bases between the germline ends. CDR3 DNA sequence: TGTGCCAGCTCATTCCGAGAGGGGAGCACAGATACGCAGTATTTT. It encodes CASSFREGSTDTQYF. Full variable domain (missing parts from reference TRBV18 and TRBJ2-3): NAGVMQNPRHLVRRRGQEARLRCSPMKGHSHVYWYRQLPEEGLKFMVYLQKENIIDESGMPKERFSAEFPKEGPSILRIQQVVRGDSAAYFCASSFREGSTDTQYFGPGTRLTVL.

V usage is TRBV7-2 and J usage is TRBJ2-7, with unresolved D. Germline assignment: CDR1 SGHTA and CDR2 FQGNSA. The length of the CDR3 is 14 residues. Trimming removed 5 bases at V and 1 base at J, with 12 bases between. CDR3 loop: CASSRRTDSYEQYF. CDR3 bases: TGTGCCAGCAGCCGCCGGACGGATTCCTACGAGCAGTACTTC.

The rearrangement joins TRBV7-9 to TRBJ2-3; D is unclear. Germline V lookup: CDR1 SEHNR, CDR2 FQNEAQ (reference sequence). Deletions cut 11 bases from V and 1 base from J, with 16 bases between. The CDR3 runs to 14 residues. The CDR3 nucleotides read TGTGCCGGATCGACGGTCCCTGGCACAGATACGCAGTATTTT. Amino acid sequence: CAGSTVPGTDTQYF.

The V call is TRBV6-1, the J call TRBJ1-1; D call uncertain. Trimming shortened V by 6 bases and J by 0 bases, and 8 bases separated the two germline ends. The germline CDR1 and CDR2 sequences are MNHNS and SASEGT. The CDR3 has 13 amino acids. The CDR3 loop is CASRREMNTEAFF. The DNA for the CDR3 is TGTGCCAGCAGGCGGGAGATGAACACTGAAGCTTTCTTT.

The chain combines TRBV19 with TRBJ2-3; 9 bases fit TRBD1. With 6 bases clipped from V and 2 bases from J, the junction kept 3 bases outside the gene matches. CDR1 is LNHDA and CDR2 is SQIVND in the germline V gene (reference sequence). The CDR3 is 14 residues long. DNA of the CDR3: TGTGCCAGTAGGCGGACAGGGGACACAGATACGCAGTATTTT. Residues: CASRRTGDTDTQYF.

V usage is TRBV29-1 and J usage is TRBJ2-7, with D unclear. V lost 4 bases, J lost 5 bases, and 9 bases lay in between. Germline V gives CDR1 SQVTM, CDR2 ANQGSEA. The CDR3 spans 11 residues. CDR3 loop: CSVVGENEQYF. The CDR3 nucleotides are TGCAGCGTTGTCGGAGAGAACGAGCAGTACTTC.

This chain links TRBV4-3 with TRBJ1-3; TRBD1 might be the D (5 bases). The ends were cut back, 0 bases at V and 3 bases at J, with 15 bases in the middle. Germline values: CDR1 LGHNA, CDR2 YSLEER. CDR3 size: 17 residues. The CDR3 bases are TGCGCCAGCAGCCAAGATCGAGAGGGGCTAGGTGGAAACACCATATATTTT. It codes for CASSQDREGLGGNTIYF.

This chain links TRBV11-3 with TRBJ2-1; D uncertain. CDR1 is SGHNT and CDR2 is YENEEA in the germline V gene. This CDR3 spans 12 amino acids. The V gene lost 2 bases and the J gene lost 9 bases, with 8 bases spanning the gap. The CDR3 here is CASSLTSGEQFF. The CDR3 nucleotides read TGTGCCAGCAGCTTAACGAGTGGTGAGCAGTTCTTC.

The chain joins TRBV7-9 to TRBJ1-1; 8 nucleotides line up with TRBD1. CDR3 length equals 14 residues. Trimming cost V 1 base and J 8 bases; bases outside gene matches: 6. The germline CDR1 and CDR2 sequences are SEHNR and FQNEAQ (reference sequence). The CDR3 region is CASSLGTGTGEAFF. In nucleotides, the CDR3 is TGTGCCAGCAGCTTAGGGACAGGGACGGGGGAAGCTTTCTTT.

The genes are TRBV28 and TRBJ1-1, with TRBD1 as a possible D gene (6 bases). Germline lookup yields CDR1 MDHEN and CDR2 SYDVKM. Trimming took off 2 bases at V and 4 bases at J, with 14 bases between the two ends. CDR3 length: 15 residues. This CDR3 reads CASSLAEQGSTEAFF. CDR3 nucleotide sequence: TGTGCCAGCAGTTTAGCTGAACAGGGATCCACTGAAGCTTTCTTT. Full variable domain (rest looked up from reference TRBV28 and TRBJ1-1): DVKVTQSSRYLVKRTGEKVFLECVQDMDHENMFWYRQDPGLGLRLIYFSYDVKMKEKGDIPEGYSVSREKKERFSLILESASTNQTSMYLCASSLAEQGSTEAFFGQGTRLTVV.

CDR3 bases: TGCGCCAGCAGCTTGGAAGGACTAGTGCCCCCAGATACGCAGTATTTT. This sequence encodes CASSLEGLVPPDTQYF. V gene TRBV5-1 combines with J gene TRBJ2-3; 7 positions match TRBD2. There are 16 residues in the CDR3. Unmatched junction bases numbered 8, after V lost 0 bases and J lost 4 bases. Germline assignment: CDR1 SGHRS and CDR2 YFSETQ.

The chain combines TRBV9 with TRBJ2-2, with a weak D call TRBD2 (6 bases). Germline CDR1 reads SGDLS; CDR2 reads YYNGEE. This CDR3 is built from 17 residues. Trimming left V 4 bases short and J 2 bases short, with 18 bases between. The CDR3 reads CASSINVADLNTGELFF. The DNA for the CDR3 is TGTGCCAGCAGCATTAACGTAGCGGACTTAAACACCGGGGAGCTGTTTTTT. The full variable domain, with the rest looked up from reference TRBV9 and TRBJ2-2, is DSGVTQTPKHLITATGQRVTLRCSPRSGDLSVYWYQQSLDQGLQFLIQYYNGEERAKGNILERFSAQQFPDLHSELNLSSLELGDSALYFCASSINVADLNTGELFFGEGSRLTVL.

In this sample, this clone turned up once. J is TRBJ2-3 and V is TRBV7-2; possibly TRBD2 for D (6 bases). CDR1 is SGHTA and CDR2 is FQGNSA in the germline V gene. There are 14 residues in the CDR3. Trimming removed 4 bases at V and 1 base at J, with 9 bases between. CDR3 coding DNA: TGTGCCAGCAGCTCCCGGAGGGGCACAGATACGCAGTATTTT. Protein sequence: CASSSRRGTDTQYF.

This clone appeared once. CDR3 bases: TGTGCCAGCAGTGCCCCCTCGGACCCCAACACTGAAGCTTTCTTT. It is translated as CASSAPSDPNTEAFF. The chain joins TRBV28 to TRBJ1-1; D remains ambiguous. The CDR3 totals 15 residues. Trimming cost V 5 bases and J 2 bases, with 15 bases left between them. CDR1 and CDR2 (germline): MDHEN, SYDVKM.

The rearrangement links TRBV9 to TRBJ1-1, with D tentatively TRBD1 (5 bases). The CDR3 consists of 15 residues. From germline, CDR1 is SGDLS and CDR2 YYNGEE. V lost 4 bases to trimming and J lost 0 bases, with 13 bases between them. The CDR3 sequence: CASSSKKGMNTEAFF. CDR3 sequence (DNA): TGTGCCAGCAGCTCAAAGAAGGGGATGAACACTGAAGCTTTCTTT.

The CDR3 here is CASSEIRGATYEQYF. The CDR3 region has the DNA TGTGCCAGCAGTGAAATCCGGGGGGCTACCTACGAGCAGTACTTC. V gene TRBV6-1 combines with J gene TRBJ2-7; maybe TRBD2 (7 bases). V was pared by 2 bases and J by 2 bases, with 13 bases between. CDR1 and CDR2 (germline): MNHNS, SASEGT. This CDR3 comprises 15 residues.

The gene calls are TRBV10-3 and TRBJ1-2, with 9 bases fitting TRBD1. This CDR3 has 15 amino acids. V lost 2 bases and J lost 5; bases outside the gene matches: 6. CDR1 and CDR2 from the germline V gene are ENHRY and SYGVKD. The CDR3 nucleotides read TGTGCCATCAGTGAGCCCACAGGGGGCTCATATGGCTACACCTTC. Translating it yields CAISEPTGGSYGYTF.

The sample holds a few counts of this clone. The J gene is TRBJ2-7, the V gene TRBV30; TRBD1 matches 7 bases. The CDR3 is 13 residues long. Germline V gives CDR1 GTSNPN, CDR2 SVGIG (reference sequence). V was clipped by 1 base and J by 2 bases; unmatched bases: 2. Here the CDR3 reads CAWSGDRAYEQYF. In nucleotides, the CDR3 is TGTGCCTGGAGTGGGGACAGAGCCTACGAGCAGTACTTC.

The V call is TRBV30, the J call TRBJ2-7; TRBD2 might be the D (5 bases). V was trimmed by 7 bases and J by 7 bases, leaving 14 bases between them. Germline V CDR1 and CDR2: GTSNPN, SVGIG (reference sequence). The CDR3 is made up of 11 amino acids. CDR3 sequence reads: CASGLLQEQYF. DNA of the CDR3: TGTGCCTCAGGACTCCTCCAGGAGCAGTACTTC. The full variable domain, with the rest looked up from reference TRBV30 and TRBJ2-7, is SQTIHQWPATLVQPVGSPLSLECTVEGTSNPNLYWYRQAAGRGLQLLFYSVGIGQISSEVPQNLSASRPQDRQFILSSKKLLLSDSGFYLCASGLLQEQYFGPGTRLTVT.

In its sample, this clone was seen once. This rearrangement joins TRBV25-1 to TRBJ2-1; possibly TRBD2 for D (5 bases). The V end lost 3 bases, the J end lost 5 bases, and 11 bases lay between the germline ends. Germline CDR1 and CDR2: MGHDK and SYGVNS. The CDR3 consists of 14 residues. The CDR3 bases are TGTGCCAGCAGTGAGAGGGCCTTTAACAATGAGCAGTTCTTC. This translates into CASSERAFNNEQFF. Looking up the rest from reference TRBV25-1 and TRBJ2-1 gives the full variable domain: EADIYQTPRYLVIGTGKKITLECSQTMGHDKMYWYQQDPGMELHLIHYSYGVNSTEKGDLSSESTVSRIRTEHFPLTLESARPSHTSQYLCASSERAFNNEQFFGPGTRLTVL.

Comments on this clone: The same CDR3 also results from other DNA sequences found in this sample. The V call is TRBV6-5, the J call TRBJ1-2; maybe TRBD1 (5 bases). The CDR3 is made up of 13 amino acids. With 0 bases removed from V and 6 bases from J, the gap between germline ends came to 8 bases. Germline lookup yields CDR1 MNHEY and CDR2 SVGAGI. The CDR3 DNA reads TGTGCCAGCAGTTACTCAGGACAAAATGGCTACACCTTC. It encodes CASSYSGQNGYTF.

V usage is TRBV25-1 and J usage is TRBJ1-6; D may be TRBD1 (5 bases). The CDR3 sequence is 14 residues long. Trimming removed 8 bases from V and 10 bases from J, with 18 bases in between. The germline gives CDR1 MGHDK, CDR2 SYGVNS. The CDR3 region is CASPPRREQSPLHF. The CDR3, as DNA: TGTGCCAGCCCGCCTCGCAGGGAACAATCACCCCTCCACTTT.

A single count supports this clone. As DNA, the CDR3 is TGCGCCAGCAGCTTGGCCAACCCTGGAGATACGCAGTATTTT. This codes for CASSLANPGDTQYF. The V and J genes are TRBV5-1 and TRBJ2-3; no clear D gene. Germline CDR1 reads SGHRS; CDR2 reads YFSETQ. CDR3 size: 14 residues. The V end was cut by 0 bases, the J end by 5 bases, with 10 bases between.

This chain joins TRBV5-1 and TRBJ1-1; D is unresolved. Trimming removed 4 bases from V and 4 bases from J, with 14 bases in between. Germline V CDR1 and CDR2: SGHRS, YFSETQ. The CDR3 contains 14 residues. CDR3 nucleotides: TGCGCCAGCAGCCCCGGAGGCCCAGTCACTGAAGCTTTCTTT. This encodes CASSPGGPVTEAFF.

In DNA, the CDR3 is TGCGCCAGCAGCTCAGGGACAGCCGACACCATATATTTT. Amino acid sequence: CASSSGTADTIYF. This chain uses TRBV5-1 with TRBJ1-3; 7 bases are shared with TRBD1. The CDR3 extends over 13 amino acids. V lost 3 bases to trimming and J lost 8 bases; unmatched junction nucleotides: 5. Germline V gene lookup returns CDR1 SGHRS and CDR2 YFSETQ.

This chain joins TRBV27 and TRBJ2-7; 9 bases fit TRBD1. With 3 bases clipped from V and 3 bases from J, the junction kept 6 bases outside the gene matches. This CDR3 spans 15 amino acids. CDR1 is MNHEY and CDR2 is SMNVEV in the germline V gene (reference sequence). The CDR3 sequence: CASSLEDRGVYEQYF. DNA of the CDR3: TGTGCCAGCAGTTTGGAGGACAGGGGAGTCTACGAGCAGTACTTC.

Turning to this clone: Different DNA sequences within this sample yield the same CDR3. The chain combines TRBV7-2 with TRBJ1-5, with D perhaps matching TRBD1 (5 bases). The germline V gene encodes CDR1 SGHTA and CDR2 FQGNSA. The CDR3 is made up of 15 amino acids. Trimming shortened V by 1 base and J by 4 bases, and 11 bases separated the two germline ends. The CDR3 here is CASSLGGGANQPQHF. As DNA, the CDR3 is TGTGCCAGCAGCTTAGGCGGAGGGGCAAATCAGCCCCAGCATTTT.

The genes are TRBV30 and TRBJ2-5; the match to TRBD2 covers 8 bases. V dropped 5 bases and J dropped 10; count of bases not matched to a gene: 6. This CDR3 comprises 11 residues. Per the germline V gene, CDR1 is GTSNPN and CDR2 is SVGIG (reference sequence). The CDR3 coding sequence is TGTGCCTGGGCCGTCAGCGGGGGCCAGTACTTC. This sequence encodes CAWAVSGGQYF.

This rearrangement joins TRBV6-1 to TRBJ2-3; 8 bases match TRBD1. Trimming took 1 base from V and 5 from J; bases not matched to a gene: 11. This CDR3 has 17 residues. Germline CDR1 MNHNS, CDR2 SASEGT. The CDR3 loop is CASSEEPGQGRGDTQYF. The CDR3 DNA follows: TGTGCCAGCAGTGAAGAACCCGGACAGGGAAGGGGAGATACGCAGTATTTT.

This clone showed up just once. The gene calls are TRBV4-1 and TRBJ1-1, with TRBD1 matching 10 bases. The CDR3 length is 17 residues. The J segment lost 0 bases and the V segment lost 4 bases, leaving 8 bases of the junction unmatched. Per the germline V gene, CDR1 is MGHRA and CDR2 is YSYEKL. CDR3 sequence (DNA): TGCGCCAGCAGCCTTGGTTGGACAGGGGGGGTGAACACTGAAGCTTTCTTT. Encoded protein: CASSLGWTGGVNTEAFF.